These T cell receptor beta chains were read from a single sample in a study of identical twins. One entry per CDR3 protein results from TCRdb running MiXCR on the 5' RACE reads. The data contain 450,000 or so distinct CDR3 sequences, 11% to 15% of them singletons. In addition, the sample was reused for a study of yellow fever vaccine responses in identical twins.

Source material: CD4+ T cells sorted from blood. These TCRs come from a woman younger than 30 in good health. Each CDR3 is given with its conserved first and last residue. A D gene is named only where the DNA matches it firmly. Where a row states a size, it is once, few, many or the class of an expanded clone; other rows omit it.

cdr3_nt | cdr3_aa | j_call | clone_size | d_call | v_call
TGTGCCACCAGCAGAGAGCACCCCGGGACCCCTGGGTACGAGCAGTACTTC | CATSREHPGTPGYEQYF | TRBJ2-7 | NA | NA | TRBV15
TGTGCCAGCAGCTTCTATAACAGGGGTGAACAGCCCCAGCATTTT | CASSFYNRGEQPQHF | TRBJ1-5 | NA | TRBD1 | TRBV5-6
TGCGCCAGCAGCCTATCCCGGGACAGGGGGCTAGCGGCTAGCGGGAGTAACCACTACGAGCAGTACTTC | CASSLSRDRGLAASGSNHYEQYF | TRBJ2-7 | NA | TRBD1 | TRBV5-1
TGTGCCAGCAGCTTATATATGGGCACCGGGGAGCTGTTTTTT | CASSLYMGTGELFF | TRBJ2-2 | many | NA | TRBV7-9
TGTGCCAGCAGGACTAGCGGGAGCTTCATAGTGAGCGAGCAGTACTTC | CASRTSGSFIVSEQYF | TRBJ2-7 | NA | TRBD2 | TRBV6-1
TGTGCCAGCAGTTTGACGGCGGGAGGTTCCCACGAGCAGTACTTC | CASSLTAGGSHEQYF | TRBJ2-7 | NA | TRBD2 | TRBV28
TGTGCCAGCAGTTACACGCTAGCGGGAGAAGGAAATGAGCAGTTCTTC | CASSYTLAGEGNEQFF | TRBJ2-1 | NA | TRBD2 | TRBV6-2/TRBV6-3
TGTGCCAGCAGTTACCTATCGGGACAGGGCACAGATACGCAGTATTTT | CASSYLSGQGTDTQYF | TRBJ2-3 | few | TRBD1 | TRBV12-3/TRBV12-4
TGTGCCATCAGTCCCGGGACTAGCGGGAGTGAAGGCGAGCAGTACTTC | CAISPGTSGSEGEQYF | TRBJ2-7 | few | TRBD2 | TRBV10-3
TGTGCCACCAGTGAGTATACAGGTGCGGAGCTGTTTTTT | CATSEYTGAELFF | TRBJ2-2 | once | NA | TRBV24-1
TGCGCCAGCAGTGGGACCCAAGAGACCCAGTACTTC | CASSGTQETQYF | TRBJ2-5 | NA | NA | TRBV10-1
TGTGCCAGCAGTCCCGTGGGGACAGGAAGGCAAGAGACCCAGTACTTC | CASSPVGTGRQETQYF | TRBJ2-5 | NA | TRBD1 | TRBV27
TGTGCCAGCAGCGTAGTGGCGGGGGGTTCCTACAATGAGCAGTTCTTC | CASSVVAGGSYNEQFF | TRBJ2-1 | NA | TRBD2 | TRBV9
TGCAGCGTCGACTCCTTAGACCACAACAATGAGCAGTTCTTC | CSVDSLDHNNEQFF | TRBJ2-1 | many | NA | TRBV29-1
TGCGCCAGCAGCTTGGCATTGCAGCGGTTCACAGATACGCAGTATTTT | CASSLALQRFTDTQYF | TRBJ2-3 | NA | NA | TRBV5-1
TGTGCCAGCAGAGAGGCGGGGCATACGAACACTGAAGCTTTCTTT | CASREAGHTNTEAFF | TRBJ1-1 | NA | NA | TRBV12-3/TRBV12-4
TGTGCCAGCAGTCCCGACTTACTAGCGGGAGGTCAGAATGAGCAGTTCTTC | CASSPDLLAGGQNEQFF | TRBJ2-1 | few | TRBD2 | TRBV12-3/TRBV12-4
TGTGCCAGTAGTATAGGCAGGGGAGACCAGCCCCAGCATTTT | CASSIGRGDQPQHF | TRBJ1-5 | few | NA | TRBV19
TGTGCCAGCAGTGAATCGGGGGGCCCGAAAGATACGCAGTATTTT | CASSESGGPKDTQYF | TRBJ2-3 | NA | NA | TRBV25-1
TGCAGTGCTAGTGGCAGGGGGCGAGACGAGCAGTACTTC | CSASGRGRDEQYF | TRBJ2-7 | NA | TRBD1 | TRBV20-1
TGCAGTGCTAGAGAAAGGGTTGGGCGGAGCACCAGTCTCAGTGAGACTACAGATACGCAGTATTTT | CSARERVGRSTSLSETTDTQYF | TRBJ2-3 | NA | NA | TRBV20-1
TGCGCCAGCAGCTTGGGGGTTCGGGTAGATTACACAGATACGCAGTATTTT | CASSLGVRVDYTDTQYF | TRBJ2-3 | many | NA | TRBV5-1
TGCAGTCCGTTGGACGGCAGAAACACTGAAGCTTTCTTT | CSPLDGRNTEAFF | TRBJ1-1 | NA | NA | TRBV20-1
TGCGCCAGCAGCCCGACTTCGACCATAGAGGAGACCCAGTACTTC | CASSPTSTIEETQYF | TRBJ2-5 | few | NA | TRBV5-1
TGCAGCGTTGATGGGATGCAAGAGACCCAGTACTTC | CSVDGMQETQYF | TRBJ2-5 | many | NA | TRBV29-1
TGCAGTGGTGCAGGGGGAAGTTCACCCCTCCACTTT | CSGAGGSSPLHF | TRBJ1-6 | NA | TRBD1 | TRBV20-1
TGTGCCAGCAGCCCAAAGACCGGGGGGGGGTACAATGAGCAGTTCTTC | CASSPKTGGGYNEQFF | TRBJ2-1 | once | TRBD2 | TRBV11-2
TGTGCCAGCAGCTTAAGGGGCTCTAGCACAGATACGCAGTATTTT | CASSLRGSSTDTQYF | TRBJ2-3 | NA | NA | TRBV11-2
TGTGCCAGCAGTTTGGTGGACAGGGACAATGAGCAGTTCTTC | CASSLVDRDNEQFF | TRBJ2-1 | few | TRBD1 | TRBV28
TGCGCCAGCAGCCCAAACCCTGGACAGTATAATTCACCCCTCCACTTT | CASSPNPGQYNSPLHF | TRBJ1-6 | few | NA | TRBV4-1
TGTGCCAGCAAGCTTTACGAGCAGTACTTC | CASKLYEQYF | TRBJ2-7 | NA | NA | TRBV2
TGTGCCAGCAGCCGGACAGGGGGGGGTGGTGAGCAGTTCTTC | CASSRTGGGGEQFF | TRBJ2-1 | few | TRBD1 | TRBV7-9
TGTGCCAGCTGCCAAGATCCGGGACTCCTCTATGAGCAGTACTTC | CASCQDPGLLYEQYF | TRBJ2-7 | NA | NA | TRBV3-1
TGTGCCAGCAGCTTCCGGACGGATATCTATGGCTACACCTTC | CASSFRTDIYGYTF | TRBJ1-2 | few | NA | TRBV9
TGTGCCAGCATCCCGAGTTGGCGGGGACTCGGGGATGAGCAGTTCTTC | CASIPSWRGLGDEQFF | TRBJ2-1 | NA | NA | TRBV28
TGTGCCAGCAGTTACTCCTGGGGGGCCGGAGATACGCAGTATTTT | CASSYSWGAGDTQYF | TRBJ2-3 | NA | NA | TRBV6-5
TGTGCCAGCACAATGACAGGACCCTCCTACGAGCAGTACTTC | CASTMTGPSYEQYF | TRBJ2-7 | NA | NA | TRBV12-3/TRBV12-4
TGTGCCAGCAGTTTGGGGGCCGGGAACGCCCGGGAGACCCAGTACTTC | CASSLGAGNARETQYF | TRBJ2-5 | few | NA | TRBV12-3/TRBV12-4
TGTGCCAGCAGTTACACCCCCACTAGCGGCGCGAACACCGGGGAGCTGTTTTTT | CASSYTPTSGANTGELFF | TRBJ2-2 | NA | TRBD2 | TRBV6-5
TGTGCCAGCAGCGCCTTTCAACTAGGGATCAATGAGCAGTTCTTC | CASSAFQLGINEQFF | TRBJ2-1 | few | NA | TRBV6-1
TGTGCCAGCAGTAGGGGGAACTCCTACGAGCAGTACTTC | CASSRGNSYEQYF | TRBJ2-7 | NA | NA | TRBV14
TGCAGTGCTAGTGCGAGCGGGGGCACAGATACGCAGTATTTT | CSASASGGTDTQYF | TRBJ2-3 | few | TRBD2 | TRBV20-1
TGTGCCATCAGTGATTTGGGTACAGGTTACTCTGGGGCCAACGTCCTGACTTTC | CAISDLGTGYSGANVLTF | TRBJ2-6 | few | NA | TRBV10-3
TGTGCCAGCAGCGCAAAAGGGGGGGCGTCCTACGAGCAGTACTTC | CASSAKGGASYEQYF | TRBJ2-7 | NA | NA | TRBV7-2
TGTGCCAGCAGCCTTAGCGGGAGGAGGGAGTCAGATACGCAGTATTTT | CASSLSGRRESDTQYF | TRBJ2-3 | few | TRBD2 | TRBV3-1
TGCAGTGCCACTGGCGGGAGGTATAGGAATGAGCAGTTCTTC | CSATGGRYRNEQFF | TRBJ2-1 | few | TRBD2 | TRBV20-1
TGTGCCAGCAACGATATCATCGGGGAGCTGTTTTTT | CASNDIIGELFF | TRBJ2-2 | NA | NA | TRBV2
TGTGCCAGCAGCTTAGCGGACGGGGCGAGCTATGGCTACACCTTC | CASSLADGASYGYTF | TRBJ1-2 | once | NA | TRBV7-9
TGTGCCAGCAGGAAATCAACAGGGGCGGGCACAGATACGCAGTATTTT | CASRKSTGAGTDTQYF | TRBJ2-3 | NA | TRBD1 | TRBV12-3/TRBV12-4
TGTGCCAGCAGTTTAAGACTAGCTGAAACCACAGATACGCAGTATTTT | CASSLRLAETTDTQYF | TRBJ2-3 | few | TRBD2 | TRBV12-3/TRBV12-4
TGCGCCAGCAGCCAAGATGGTAGCGGGACGAGTGAGCAGTTCTTC | CASSQDGSGTSEQFF | TRBJ2-1 | many | TRBD2 | TRBV4-3
TGTGCCATCAGTGGTAATCAGGGAACCATGAACACTGAAGCTTTCTTT | CAISGNQGTMNTEAFF | TRBJ1-1 | many | NA | TRBV10-3